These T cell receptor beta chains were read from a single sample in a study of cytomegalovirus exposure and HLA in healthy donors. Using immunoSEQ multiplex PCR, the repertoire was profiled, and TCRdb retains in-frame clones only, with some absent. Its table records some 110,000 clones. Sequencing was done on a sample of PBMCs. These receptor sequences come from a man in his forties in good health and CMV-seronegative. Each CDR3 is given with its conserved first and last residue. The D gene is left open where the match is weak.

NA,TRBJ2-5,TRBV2,TGTGCCAGCAGTGAAATGTGGGGGCGAGAGACCCAGTACTTC,CASSEMWGRETQYF
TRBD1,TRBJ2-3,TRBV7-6,TGTGCCAGCAGCTCGACGCCGGGACAGGGCTACGATACGCAGTATTTT,CASSSTPGQGYDTQYF
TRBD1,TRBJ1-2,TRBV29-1,TGCAGCGACCGGGACAGGGGCTATGGCTACACCTTC,CSDRDRGYGYTF
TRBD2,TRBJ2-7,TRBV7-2,TGTGCCAGCAGCTTAGATGGTAGCGGGAGGTACGAGCAGTACTTC,CASSLDGSGRYEQYF
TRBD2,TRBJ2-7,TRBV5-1,TGCGCCAGCAGCGAGGGTTGGGCGGGAGGGATCTACGAGCAGTACTTC,CASSEGWAGGIYEQYF
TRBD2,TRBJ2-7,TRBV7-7,TGTGCTAGCAGCGGGGGAGGGGAGACCGAGCAGTACTTC,CASSGGGETEQYF
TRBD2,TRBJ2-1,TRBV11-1,TGTGCCAGCAGCCCGCGGTGGCGGGAGGGCAATGAGCAGTTCTTC,CASSPRWREGNEQFF
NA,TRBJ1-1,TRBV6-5,TGTGCCAGCAACAACAGACAGGTCTTAAACACTGAAGCTTTCTTT,CASNNRQVLNTEAFF
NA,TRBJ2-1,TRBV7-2,TGTGCCAGCAGCTTAGACTGGGCCTCCTACAATGAGCAGTTCTTC,CASSLDWASYNEQFF
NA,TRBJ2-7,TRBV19,TGTGCCAGTTCCCGTGGTGTCGGCGAGCAGTACTTC,CASSRGVGEQYF
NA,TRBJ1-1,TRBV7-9,TGTGCCAGCAGCTCCCAGGAGGGATTCCTGTACACTGAAGCTTTCTTT,CASSSQEGFLYTEAFF
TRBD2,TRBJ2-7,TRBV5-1,TGCGCCAGCAGCCCAGGACTAGCTTACTCCTACGAGCAGTACTTC,CASSPGLAYSYEQYF
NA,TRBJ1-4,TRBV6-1,TGTGCCATTACGGGTGGGACTAATGAAAAACTGTTTTTT,CAITGGTNEKLFF
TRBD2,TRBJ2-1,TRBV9,TGTGCCAGCAGTTTGGGACTAGCGGGAAGTCATGAGCAGTTCTTC,CASSLGLAGSHEQFF
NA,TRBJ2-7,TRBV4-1,TGCGCCAGCAGCCAAGAAGGCCAGGGGGGCTACGAGCAGTACTTC,CASSQEGQGGYEQYF
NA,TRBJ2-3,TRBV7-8,TGTGCCAGCAGCTTAGATTCGTTTCTCACAGATACGCAGTATTTT,CASSLDSFLTDTQYF
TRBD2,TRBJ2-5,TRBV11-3,TGTGCCAGCAGCCGAGGGACTAGCAGCCAAGAGACCCAGTACTTC,CASSRGTSSQETQYF
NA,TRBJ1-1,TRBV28,TGTGCCGGCCGGCCGGAGGGATTCGGTTTCACTGAAGCTTTCTTT,CAGRPEGFGFTEAFF
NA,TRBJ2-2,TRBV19,TGTGCCAGTAACTCGAGGGGGACGGGCGGAACCGGGGAGCTGTTTTTT,CASNSRGTGGTGELFF
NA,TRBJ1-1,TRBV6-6,TGTGCCAGCAGTTACCCCCACCAGGTGAACACTGAAGCTTTCTTT,CASSYPHQVNTEAFF
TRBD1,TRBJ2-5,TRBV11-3,TGTGCCAGCAGCCTTGGACAGGGGGCGTCAGAGACCCAGTACTTC,CASSLGQGASETQYF
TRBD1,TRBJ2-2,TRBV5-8,TGTGCCAGCAGGTCCCCCAGGTCATCAGGGGGTGACACCGGGGAGCTGTTTTTT,CASRSPRSSGGDTGELFF
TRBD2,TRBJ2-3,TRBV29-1,TGCAGCGTTGAAGATCACGGGGGGACAGATACGCAGTATTTT,CSVEDHGGTDTQYF
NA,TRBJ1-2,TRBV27,TGTGCCAGCAGTTTAGAGGGATATGGCTACACCTTC,CASSLEGYGYTF
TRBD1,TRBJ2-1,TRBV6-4,TGTGCCAGCACCAGACAGGGGGGGGCCAAGTCCTACAATGAGCAGTTCTTC,CASTRQGGAKSYNEQFF
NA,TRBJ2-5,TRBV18,TGTGCCAGCTCACCCGATCAGTTGGCACCCCAGTACTTC,CASSPDQLAPQYF
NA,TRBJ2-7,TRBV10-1,TGCGCCAGCAGCAAGGGGGAATCGAGGTACGAGCAGTACTTC,CASSKGESRYEQYF
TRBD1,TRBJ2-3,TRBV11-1,TGTGCCAGCAGCTTAAGACAGGGTCGCACAGATACGCAGTATTTT,CASSLRQGRTDTQYF
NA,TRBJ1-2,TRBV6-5,TGTGCCAGCAGATCAGGGTTATTGATCGGAGGCTACACCTTC,CASRSGLLIGGYTF
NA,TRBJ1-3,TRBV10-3,TGTGCCATCCGGGACAACTCTGGAAACACCATATATTTT,CAIRDNSGNTIYF
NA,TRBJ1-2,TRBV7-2,TGTGCCAGCAGCTTAGTCTTCGGGGGTAGCTATGGCTACACCTTC,CASSLVFGGSYGYTF
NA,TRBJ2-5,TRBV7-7,TGTGCTAGCAGCCCTACCTCGGGTGGCGAGACCCAGTACTTC,CASSPTSGGETQYF
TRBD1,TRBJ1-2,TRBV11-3,TGTGCCAGCAGCTCCAGGGGGTTTTATGGCTACACCTTC,CASSSRGFYGYTF
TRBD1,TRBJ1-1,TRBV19,TGTGCCAGTAGTACCGGGACAGGGGGTTGGGGCACTGAAGCTTTCTTT,CASSTGTGGWGTEAFF
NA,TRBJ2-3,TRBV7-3,TGTGCCAGCAGCCCGTCCGGAGATACGCAGTATTTT,CASSPSGDTQYF
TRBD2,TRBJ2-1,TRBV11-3,TGTGCCAGCAGCTACCGGACTAGCGGGAGCAATGAGCAGTTCTTC,CASSYRTSGSNEQFF
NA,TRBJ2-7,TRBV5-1,TGCGCCAGCAGCTCGTGGGGAGCGATTAACGAGCAGTACTTC,CASSSWGAINEQYF
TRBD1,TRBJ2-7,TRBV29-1,TGCAGCGTTGAATCGGGGACAGGGATTTACGAGCAGTACTTC,CSVESGTGIYEQYF
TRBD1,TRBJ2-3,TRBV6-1,TGTGCCAGCAGATCGGGACAGGGGAGGACAGATACGCAGTATTTT,CASRSGQGRTDTQYF
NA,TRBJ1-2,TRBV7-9,TGTGCCAGCAGCTCGCCCCGACACCCAATTAACTATGGCTACACCTTC,CASSSPRHPINYGYTF
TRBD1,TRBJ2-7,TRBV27,TGTGCCAGTTCTACAGGGGGAGCGTCCTACGAGCAGTACTTC,CASSTGGASYEQYF
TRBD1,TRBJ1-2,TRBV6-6,TGTGCCAGCAGAGGAGAGGGGGCCTATGGCTACACCTTC,CASRGEGAYGYTF
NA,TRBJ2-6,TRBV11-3,TGTGCCAGCAGCGCCTCGGACAGTCGCTCTGGGGCCAACGTCCTGACTTTC,CASSASDSRSGANVLTF
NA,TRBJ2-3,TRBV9,NA,CASSVGAGNPYF
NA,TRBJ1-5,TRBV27,TGTGCCAGCAGTTCTGGACAGACTAGCAATCAGCCCCAGCATTTT,CASSSGQTSNQPQHF
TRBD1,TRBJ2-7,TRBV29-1,TGCAGCGTTGGCGGAGGGGACAGGGGGGCCTGGGAGCAGTACTTC,CSVGGGDRGAWEQYF
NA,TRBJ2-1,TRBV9,TGTGCCAGCAGCGAGGGCGGGACCGTATACAATGAGCAGTTCTTC,CASSEGGTVYNEQFF
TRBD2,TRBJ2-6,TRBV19,TGTGCCAGTAGTCCGACTAGCGGGGGGTCCGGGGCCAACGTCCTGACTTTC,CASSPTSGGSGANVLTF
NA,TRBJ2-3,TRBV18,TGTGCCAGCTCAGCCCCTTCACGGAGCACAGATACGCAGTATTTT,CASSAPSRSTDTQYF
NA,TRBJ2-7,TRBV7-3,NA,CASSFGTGIFSF
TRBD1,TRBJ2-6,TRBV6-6,TGTGCCAGCACCCCTCAGGGGGTAATCGGGGCCAACGTCCTGACTTTC,CASTPQGVIGANVLTF
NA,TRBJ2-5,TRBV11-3,TGTGCCAGCAGCCTGGGGGGAGAAGCCCAGTACTTC,CASSLGGEAQYF
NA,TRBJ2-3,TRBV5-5,TGTGCCAGCAGTCCAGGGGGACTTCGCAAAGATACGCAGTATTTT,CASSPGGLRKDTQYF